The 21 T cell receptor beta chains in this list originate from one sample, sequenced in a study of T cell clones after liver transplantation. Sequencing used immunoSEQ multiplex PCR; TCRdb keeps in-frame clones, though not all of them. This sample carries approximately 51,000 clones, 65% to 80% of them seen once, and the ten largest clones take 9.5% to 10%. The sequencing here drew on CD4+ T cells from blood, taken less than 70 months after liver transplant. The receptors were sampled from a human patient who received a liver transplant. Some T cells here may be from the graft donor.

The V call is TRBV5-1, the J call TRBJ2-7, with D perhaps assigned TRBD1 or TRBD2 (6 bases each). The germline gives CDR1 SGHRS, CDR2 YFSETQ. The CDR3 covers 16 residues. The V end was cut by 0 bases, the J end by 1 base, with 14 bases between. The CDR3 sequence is CASSLGGGGPSYEQYF. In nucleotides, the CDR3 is TGCGCCAGCAGCTTGGGAGGAGGGGGGCCGTCCTACGAGCAGTACTTC.

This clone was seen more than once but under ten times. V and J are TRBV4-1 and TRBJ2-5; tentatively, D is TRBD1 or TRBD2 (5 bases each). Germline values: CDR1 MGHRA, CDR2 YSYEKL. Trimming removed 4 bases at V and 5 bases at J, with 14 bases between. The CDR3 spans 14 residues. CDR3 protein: CASSLTEGSETQYF. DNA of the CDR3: TGCGCCAGCAGCCTGACCGAGGGGTCTGAGACCCAGTACTTC.

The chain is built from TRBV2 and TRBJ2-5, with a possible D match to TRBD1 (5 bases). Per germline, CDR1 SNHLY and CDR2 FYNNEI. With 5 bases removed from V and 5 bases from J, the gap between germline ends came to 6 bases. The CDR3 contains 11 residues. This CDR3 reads CASSYRETQYF. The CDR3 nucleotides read TGTGCCAGCAGTTACAGGGAGACCCAGTACTTC.

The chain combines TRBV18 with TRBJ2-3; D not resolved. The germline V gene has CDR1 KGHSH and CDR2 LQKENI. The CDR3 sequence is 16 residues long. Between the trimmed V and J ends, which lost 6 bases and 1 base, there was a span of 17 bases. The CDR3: CASSLTERLGTDTQYF. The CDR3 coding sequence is TGTGCCAGCTCCTTGACCGAGCGCCTTGGCACAGATACGCAGTATTTT. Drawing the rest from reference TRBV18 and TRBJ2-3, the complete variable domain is NAGVMQNPRHLVRRRGQEARLRCSPMKGHSHVYWYRQLPEEGLKFMVYLQKENIIDESGMPKERFSAEFPKEGPSILRIQQVVRGDSAAYFCASSLTERLGTDTQYFGPGTRLTVL.

Here the CDR3 DNA reads TGTGCCAGCAGTTTATTTGGGACAGGGTTTGGAGGCGAGACCCAGTACTTC. Protein: CASSLFGTGFGGETQYF. The J gene is TRBJ2-5, the V gene TRBV28, with 9 bases matching TRBD1. With 1 base clipped from V and 5 bases from J, the junction kept 11 bases outside the gene matches. CDR3 size: 17 residues. Germline V gene data show CDR1 as MDHEN and CDR2 as SYDVKM.

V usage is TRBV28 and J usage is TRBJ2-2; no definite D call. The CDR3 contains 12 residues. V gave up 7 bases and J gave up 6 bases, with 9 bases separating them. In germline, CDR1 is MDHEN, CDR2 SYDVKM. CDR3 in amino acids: CASIRSPGELFF. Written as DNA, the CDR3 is TGTGCCAGCATTCGTAGCCCCGGGGAGCTGTTTTTT. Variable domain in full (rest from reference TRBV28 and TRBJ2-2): DVKVTQSSRYLVKRTGEKVFLECVQDMDHENMFWYRQDPGLGLRLIYFSYDVKMKEKGDIPEGYSVSREKKERFSLILESASTNQTSMYLCASIRSPGELFFGEGSRLTVL.

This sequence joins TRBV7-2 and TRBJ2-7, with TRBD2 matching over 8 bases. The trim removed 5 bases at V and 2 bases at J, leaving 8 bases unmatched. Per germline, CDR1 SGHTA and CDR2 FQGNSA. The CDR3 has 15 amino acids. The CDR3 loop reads CASSPGLVGTYEQYF. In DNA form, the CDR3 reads TGTGCCAGCAGCCCGGGACTAGTGGGAACCTACGAGCAGTACTTC.

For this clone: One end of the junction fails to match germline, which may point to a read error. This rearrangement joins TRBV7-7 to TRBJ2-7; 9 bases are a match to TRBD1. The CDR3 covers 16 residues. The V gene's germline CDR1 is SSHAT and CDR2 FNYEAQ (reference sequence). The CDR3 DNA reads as TGTGCTAGCAGCCCCCTCGGGGACAGGGACTTCTACGAGCAGTACTTC. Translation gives CASSPLGDRDFYEQYF.

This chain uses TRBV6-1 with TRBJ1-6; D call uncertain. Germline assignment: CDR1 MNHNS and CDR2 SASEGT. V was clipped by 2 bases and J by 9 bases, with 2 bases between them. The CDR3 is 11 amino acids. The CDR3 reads CASSEISPLHF. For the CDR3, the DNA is TGTGCCAGCAGTGAAATTTCACCCCTCCACTTT.

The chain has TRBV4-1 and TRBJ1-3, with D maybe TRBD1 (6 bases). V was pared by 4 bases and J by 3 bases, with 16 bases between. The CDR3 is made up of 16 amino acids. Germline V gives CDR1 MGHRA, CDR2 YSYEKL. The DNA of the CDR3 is TGCGCCAGCAGCCCAGGGGCTGCTATTCTTGGAAACACCATATATTTT. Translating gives CASSPGAAILGNTIYF.

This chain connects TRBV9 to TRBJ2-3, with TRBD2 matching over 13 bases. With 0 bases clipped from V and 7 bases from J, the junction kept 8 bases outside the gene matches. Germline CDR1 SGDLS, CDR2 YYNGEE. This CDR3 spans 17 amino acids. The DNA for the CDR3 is TGTGCCAGCAGCGTAGAACTAGCGGGGGGGCTCCTGCATACGCAGTATTTT. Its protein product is CASSVELAGGLLHTQYF.

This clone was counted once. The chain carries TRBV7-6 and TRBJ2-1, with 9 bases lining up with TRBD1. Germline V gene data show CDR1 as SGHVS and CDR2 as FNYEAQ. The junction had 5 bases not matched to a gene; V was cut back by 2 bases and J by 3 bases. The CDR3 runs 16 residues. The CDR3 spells CASSLSATGGYNEQFF. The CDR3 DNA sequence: TGTGCCAGCAGCTTAAGTGCGACAGGGGGCTACAATGAGCAGTTCTTC.

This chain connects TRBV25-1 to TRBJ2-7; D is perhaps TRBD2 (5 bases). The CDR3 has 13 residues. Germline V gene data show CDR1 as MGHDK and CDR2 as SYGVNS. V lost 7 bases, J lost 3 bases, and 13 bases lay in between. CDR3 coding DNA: TGTGCCAGCACTCAAGGACTTCACTACGAGCAGTACTTC. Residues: CASTQGLHYEQYF.

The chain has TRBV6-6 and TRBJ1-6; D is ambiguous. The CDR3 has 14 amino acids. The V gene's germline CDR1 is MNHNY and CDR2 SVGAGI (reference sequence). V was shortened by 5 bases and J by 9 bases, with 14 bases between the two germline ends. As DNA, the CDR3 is TGTGCCAGCAGTAGAGACCCCCCTAGTTCACCCCTCCACTTT. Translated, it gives CASSRDPPSSPLHF.

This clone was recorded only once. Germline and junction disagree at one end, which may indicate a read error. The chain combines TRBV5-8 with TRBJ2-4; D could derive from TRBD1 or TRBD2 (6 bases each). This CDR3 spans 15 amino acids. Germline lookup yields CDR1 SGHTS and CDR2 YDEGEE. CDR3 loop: CASSLAGATYGVQSF. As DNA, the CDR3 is TGTGCCAGCAGCTTGGCGGGGGCCACCTACGGCGTTCAGTCCTTC.

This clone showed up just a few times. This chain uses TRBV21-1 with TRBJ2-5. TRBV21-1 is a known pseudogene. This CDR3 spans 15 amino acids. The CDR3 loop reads CASSTRDRTLETQYF. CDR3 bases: TGTGCCAGCAGCACCCGGGACCGTACTTTGGAGACCCAGTACTTC.

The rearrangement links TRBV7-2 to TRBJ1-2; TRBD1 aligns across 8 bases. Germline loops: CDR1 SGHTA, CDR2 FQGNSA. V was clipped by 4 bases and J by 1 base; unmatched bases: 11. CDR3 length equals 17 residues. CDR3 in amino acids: CASSSPGTGGSNYGYTF. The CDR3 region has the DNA TGTGCCAGCAGCTCGCCCGGGACAGGAGGTAGTAACTATGGCTACACCTTC.

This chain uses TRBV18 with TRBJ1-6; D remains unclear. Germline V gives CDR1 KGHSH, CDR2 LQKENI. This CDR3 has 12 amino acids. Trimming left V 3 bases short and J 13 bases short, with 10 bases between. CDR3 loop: CASSPERPPLHF. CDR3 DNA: TGTGCCAGCTCACCCGAGCGCCCCCCCCTCCACTTT.

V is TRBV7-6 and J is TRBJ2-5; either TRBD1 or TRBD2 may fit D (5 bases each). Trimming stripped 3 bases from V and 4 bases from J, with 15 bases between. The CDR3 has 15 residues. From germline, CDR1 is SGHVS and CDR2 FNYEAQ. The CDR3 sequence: CASSFSRDGAETQYF. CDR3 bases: TGTGCCAGCAGCTTCTCCAGGGACGGTGCAGAGACCCAGTACTTC.

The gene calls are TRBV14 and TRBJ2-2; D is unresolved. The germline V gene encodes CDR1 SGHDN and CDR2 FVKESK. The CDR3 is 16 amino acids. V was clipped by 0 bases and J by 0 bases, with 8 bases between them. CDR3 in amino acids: CASSQELNPNTGELFF. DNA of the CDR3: TGTGCCAGCAGCCAAGAACTAAACCCGAACACCGGGGAGCTGTTTTTT. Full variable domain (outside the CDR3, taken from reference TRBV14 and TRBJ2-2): EAGVTQFPSHSVIEKGQTVTLRCDPISGHDNLYWYRRVMGKEIKFLLHFVKESKQDESGMPNNRFLAERTGGTYSTLKVQPAELEDSGVYFCASSQELNPNTGELFFGEGSRLTVL.

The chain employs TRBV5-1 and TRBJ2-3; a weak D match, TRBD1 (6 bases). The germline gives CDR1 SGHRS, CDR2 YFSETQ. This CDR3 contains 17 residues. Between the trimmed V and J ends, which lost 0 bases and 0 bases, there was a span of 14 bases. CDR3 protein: CASSLGTDTSSTDTQYF. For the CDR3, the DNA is TGCGCCAGCAGCTTGGGGACAGATACCTCTAGCACAGATACGCAGTATTTT.